Each of the 30 T cell receptor beta chains below was sequenced from the same sample in a study of blood T cell repertoires in COVID-19. Only in-frame clones appear in the TCRdb table, and some are missing; sequencing was by immunoSEQ multiplex PCR. The sample includes over 70,000 clones, roughly 88% seen only once; the top ten take more than 6%. Material for sequencing was peripheral blood. All receptors come from a man aged 18 to 29 with COVID-19, enrolled during active disease.

The chain uses TRBV7-2 and TRBJ2-1; D is perhaps TRBD2 (5 bases). V lost 1 base to trimming and J lost 8 bases, with 15 bases between them. Germline assignment: CDR1 SGHTA and CDR2 FQGNSA. The CDR3 has 15 residues. CDR3 sequence reads: CASSLERRSKDEQFF. The CDR3 region has the DNA TGTGCCAGCAGCTTAGAGAGGAGGTCCAAAGATGAGCAGTTCTTC. The variable domain in full, with the rest retrieved from reference TRBV7-2 and TRBJ2-1, is GAGVSQSPSNKVTEKGKDVELRCDPISGHTALYWYRQSLGQGLEFLIYFQGNSAPDKSGLPSDRFSAERTGGSVSTLTIQRTQQEDSAVYLCASSLERRSKDEQFFGPGTRLTVL.

This clone appeared once. V gene TRBV5-6 combines with J gene TRBJ1-5; 10 bases agree with TRBD1. In germline, CDR1 is SGHDT, CDR2 YYEEEE. This CDR3 has 13 amino acids. Trimming took 4 bases from V and 8 from J; bases not matched to a gene: 3. For the CDR3, the DNA is TGTGCCAGCAGCCGGGACAGGGGTGAGCCCCAGCATTTT. It is translated as CASSRDRGEPQHF.

The V call is TRBV28, the J call TRBJ1-5; D gene uncertain. Trimming shortened V by 6 bases and J by 2 bases, and 11 bases separated the two germline ends. Germline CDR1 and CDR2: MDHEN and SYDVKM. The CDR3 is 14 residues long. The CDR3 DNA sequence: TGTGCCAGCAGATCTGTAAGAGGCAATCAGCCCCAGCATTTT. It encodes CASRSVRGNQPQHF.

This clone occurred once. The CDR3: CASRSRTGINYGYTF. CDR3 coding DNA: TGTGCCAGCAGATCCCGGACGGGGATTAACTATGGCTACACCTTC. The chain recombines TRBV2 with TRBJ1-2; D remains ambiguous. Germline lookup yields CDR1 SNHLY and CDR2 FYNNEI. V was clipped by 6 bases and J by 1 base, with 15 bases between them. CDR3 length equals 15 residues.

The chain recombines TRBV4-3 with TRBJ1-2; D perhaps matches TRBD1 (5 bases). V was pared by 3 bases and J by 7 bases, with 9 bases between. This CDR3 is built from 12 residues. The V gene's germline CDR1 is LGHNA and CDR2 YSLEER. In DNA form, the CDR3 reads TGCGCCAGCAGCCAGTGGAGGGGTGGCTACACCTTC. Translating it yields CASSQWRGGYTF.

The rearrangement joins TRBV7-3 to TRBJ2-2; D not resolved. The CDR3 runs 14 residues. From germline, CDR1 is SGHTA and CDR2 FQGTGA. Trimming removed 5 bases from V and 5 bases from J, with 12 bases in between. CDR3 sequence reads: CASSSRLVTGELFF. In DNA form, the CDR3 reads TGTGCCAGCAGCAGCCGTTTGGTAACCGGGGAGCTGTTTTTT.

The rearrangement joins TRBV28 to TRBJ1-2, with 10 bases aligning to TRBD1. This CDR3 is 15 amino acids long. After removal of 2 bases from V and 8 bases from J, the junction contained 8 bases not matched to a gene. The germline V gene encodes CDR1 MDHEN and CDR2 SYDVKM. CDR3 residues: CASSLATGGMRGYTF. The DNA for the CDR3 is TGTGCCAGCAGTTTAGCGACAGGGGGCATGAGGGGCTACACCTTC.

The J gene is TRBJ1-1, the V gene TRBV19; D gene ambiguous. V was clipped by 1 base and J by 3 bases, with 6 bases between them. Germline values: CDR1 LNHDA, CDR2 SQIVND (reference sequence). The CDR3 loop spans 13 amino acids. The CDR3 region is CASSIVAYTEAFF. CDR3 coding DNA: TGTGCCAGTAGTATAGTGGCCTACACTGAAGCTTTCTTT.

The rearrangement links TRBV27 to TRBJ1-1; 12 bases map to TRBD1. Germline V gene data show CDR1 as MNHEY and CDR2 as SMNVEV (reference sequence). The J segment lost 3 bases and the V segment lost 3 bases, leaving 11 bases of the junction unmatched. This CDR3 comprises 18 residues. The CDR3 sequence: CASSFVPGTGGDDTEAFF. The CDR3 nucleotides read TGTGCCAGCAGTTTTGTTCCAGGGACAGGGGGCGATGACACTGAAGCTTTCTTT.

The V gene is TRBV9, the J gene TRBJ1-2, with D tentatively TRBD1 (5 bases). Germline-derived CDR1 and CDR2 are SGDLS and YYNGEE. Trimming took off 2 bases at V and 1 base at J, with 9 bases between the two ends. This CDR3 region has 14 residues. Here the CDR3 DNA reads TGTGCCAGCAGCGTGACAGAACTTAACTATGGCTACACCTTC. This translates into CASSVTELNYGYTF. The full variable domain, completed using reference TRBV9 and TRBJ1-2, is DSGVTQTPKHLITATGQRVTLRCSPRSGDLSVYWYQQSLDQGLQFLIQYYNGEERAKGNILERFSAQQFPDLHSELNLSSLELGDSALYFCASSVTELNYGYTFGSGTRLTVV.

In its sample, this clone was seen a few times. The V gene is TRBV28, the J gene TRBJ2-1; 11 positions match TRBD2. CDR1 is MDHEN and CDR2 is SYDVKM in the germline V gene. This CDR3 is built from 17 residues. The V segment lost 7 bases and the J segment 8 bases; nucleotides outside the gene matches: 16. DNA for the CDR3: TGTGCCAGCACCGTCCTCCCGGGGGTAGCGGGAGGGGATGAGCAGTTCTTC. Translating it yields CASTVLPGVAGGDEQFF.

The J gene is TRBJ2-3, the V gene TRBV14; TRBD2 might be the D (5 bases). This CDR3 spans 19 amino acids. CDR1 is SGHDN, CDR2 FVKESK, per germline. V lost 4 bases to trimming and J lost 1 base, with 24 bases between them. CDR3 sequence: CASSPQDPLAGFGTDTQYF. The CDR3 bases are TGTGCCAGCAGCCCCCAGGACCCCCTCGCGGGCTTCGGCACAGATACGCAGTATTTT.

The V call is TRBV28, the J call TRBJ1-3; TRBD1 is a possible D gene (6 bases). V shed 5 bases and J shed 4 bases, with 15 bases lying between them. Germline-derived CDR1 and CDR2 are MDHEN and SYDVKM. This CDR3 is 15 amino acids long. The CDR3 loop reads CASSANRDRGNTIYF. Here the CDR3 DNA reads TGTGCCAGCAGTGCTAACAGGGATCGGGGAAACACCATATATTTT.

J is TRBJ2-7 and V is TRBV27; a weak D match, TRBD1 (5 bases). Between the trimmed V and J ends, which lost 5 bases and 2 bases, there was a span of 10 bases. Looked up from germline, CDR1 is MNHEY and CDR2 is SMNVEV (reference sequence). The CDR3 loop spans 13 amino acids. The CDR3 here is CASSPTVTYEQYF. The CDR3 DNA is TGTGCCAGCAGTCCGACAGTAACCTACGAGCAGTACTTC.

V and J are TRBV30 and TRBJ2-7; TRBD1 is a possible D gene (6 bases). The CDR3 contains 13 residues. Trimming cost V 5 bases and J 2 bases, with 13 bases left between them. CDR1 is GTSNPN and CDR2 is SVGIG in the germline V gene (reference sequence). Here the CDR3 reads CAWVGAPAYEQYF. The CDR3, as DNA: TGTGCCTGGGTGGGGGCGCCGGCCTACGAGCAGTACTTC. Variable domain in full (rest from reference TRBV30 and TRBJ2-7): SQTIHQWPATLVQPVGSPLSLECTVEGTSNPNLYWYRQAAGRGLQLLFYSVGIGQISSEVPQNLSASRPQDRQFILSSKKLLLSDSGFYLCAWVGAPAYEQYFGPGTRLTVT.

This chain connects TRBV7-9 to TRBJ2-2, with 8 bases identical to TRBD2. The ends lost 10 bases at V and 3 bases at J; junction bases unmatched: 13. From germline, CDR1 is SEHNR and CDR2 FQNEAQ (reference sequence). This CDR3 has 16 residues. CDR3 loop: CATWPGAGAHTGELFF. In DNA form, the CDR3 reads TGTGCCACCTGGCCTGGAGCGGGAGCCCACACCGGGGAGCTGTTTTTT.

The chain recombines TRBV19 with TRBJ2-3, with 7 bases fitting TRBD1. V was clipped by 9 bases and J by 2 bases; unmatched bases: 8. Germline V CDR1 and CDR2: LNHDA, SQIVND (reference sequence). The CDR3 contains 14 residues. The CDR3 bases are TGTGCCAGCCAGACAGGGTCCCCCACAGATACGCAGTATTTT. It is translated as CASQTGSPTDTQYF. Based on the CDR3 plus reference TRBV19 and TRBJ2-3, the full variable domain is DGGITQSPKYLFRKEGQNVTLSCEQNLNHDAMYWYRQDPGQGLRLIYYSQIVNDFQKGDIAEGYSVSREKKESFPLTVTSAQKNPTAFYLCASQTGSPTDTQYFGPGTRLTVL.

The rearrangement uses TRBV29-1 and TRBJ2-3, with TRBD2 identical over 9 bases. The CDR3 is 14 amino acids. Germline V gene sequence: CDR1 SQVTM, CDR2 ANQGSEA. With 7 bases clipped from V and 4 bases from J, the junction kept 9 bases outside the gene matches. CDR3 in DNA: TGCAGCGACCTTGGACTAGCGTTCCCAGATACGCAGTATTTT. Translating it yields CSDLGLAFPDTQYF.

The chain carries TRBV5-6 and TRBJ2-3, with D perhaps matching TRBD1 (5 bases). The CDR3 spans 15 residues. CDR1 and CDR2 (germline): SGHDT, YYEEEE. Trimming removed 7 bases at V and 2 bases at J, with 17 bases between. The CDR3 coding sequence is TGTGCCAGCCACCAGGGCCCATACACCACAGATACGCAGTATTTT. Its protein is CASHQGPYTTDTQYF.

The chain is built from TRBV27 and TRBJ2-1; D ambiguous. Germline lookup yields CDR1 MNHEY and CDR2 SMNVEV (reference sequence). V was clipped by 2 bases and J by 8 bases, with 16 bases between them. The CDR3 loop spans 15 amino acids. The CDR3 region has the DNA TGTGCCAGCAGTTTAGTACCCTATCTCGTGGATGAGCAGTTCTTC. As protein: CASSLVPYLVDEQFF.

The chain combines TRBV9 with TRBJ1-5; 11 positions match TRBD1. The CDR3 has 15 residues. Trimming cost V 3 bases and J 6 bases; bases outside gene matches: 5. The V gene's germline CDR1 is SGDLS and CDR2 YYNGEE. CDR3 region: CASSEDRGPGQPQHF. CDR3 in DNA: TGTGCCAGCAGCGAGGACAGGGGGCCTGGTCAGCCCCAGCATTTT.

V gene TRBV7-2 combines with J gene TRBJ2-7; 8 bases agree with TRBD2. Germline V gene data show CDR1 as SGHTA and CDR2 as FQGNSA. The CDR3 sequence is 14 residues long. Trimming took 3 bases from V and 2 from J; bases not matched to a gene: 3. The CDR3 spells CASSLVAGTYEQYF. CDR3 sequence (DNA): TGTGCCAGCAGCTTGGTAGCGGGAACCTACGAGCAGTACTTC.

The V call is TRBV11-2, the J call TRBJ2-7; possibly TRBD1 for D (5 bases). This CDR3 has 19 amino acids. V was pared by 4 bases and J by 3 bases, with 28 bases between. CDR1 is SGHAT and CDR2 is FQNNGV in the germline V gene. The CDR3 coding sequence is TGTGCCAGCAGCTCCTACTCCCAATCGACAGTCGGACCCAACTACGAGCAGTACTTC. This gives the protein CASSSYSQSTVGPNYEQYF.

The chain links TRBV7-9 to TRBJ2-7; D gene uncertain. The CDR3 consists of 13 residues. V was pared by 5 bases and J by 3 bases, with 11 bases between. Germline lookup yields CDR1 SEHNR and CDR2 FQNEAQ (reference sequence). The CDR3 nucleotides read TGTGCCAGCAGCCCAGGCTTGGGCTACGAGCAGTACTTC. Translated: CASSPGLGYEQYF.

The chain links TRBV5-6 to TRBJ1-2; D not certain. The CDR3 spans 16 residues. Trimming removed 4 bases from V and 8 bases from J, with 24 bases in between. The germline V gene encodes CDR1 SGHDT and CDR2 YYEEEE. The chain's CDR3 is CASSRFGLRRVVGYTF. The CDR3 DNA reads as TGTGCCAGCAGCCGCTTTGGTCTTAGGAGAGTTGTCGGCTACACCTTC.

This chain connects TRBV30 to TRBJ1-1; 12 bases line up with TRBD1. The trim removed 3 bases at V and 5 bases at J, leaving 10 bases unmatched. Germline assignment: CDR1 GTSNPN and CDR2 SVGIG (reference sequence). This CDR3 contains 16 residues. For the CDR3, the DNA is TGTGCCTGGAGCGGGCTCCGGGACAGGGGGCGAACTGAAGCTTTCTTT. It specifies CAWSGLRDRGRTEAFF. Combining the CDR3 with reference TRBV30 and TRBJ1-1 gives the whole variable domain SQTIHQWPATLVQPVGSPLSLECTVEGTSNPNLYWYRQAAGRGLQLLFYSVGIGQISSEVPQNLSASRPQDRQFILSSKKLLLSDSGFYLCAWSGLRDRGRTEAFFGQGTRLTVV.

The CDR3 bases are TGTGCCAGTAAGGAGGCTCCTCAAGATACGCAGTATTTT. Its protein is CASKEAPQDTQYF. The chain combines TRBV19 with TRBJ2-3, with TRBD2 as a possible D gene (5 bases). Per the germline V gene, CDR1 is LNHDA and CDR2 is SQIVND (reference sequence). V shed 7 bases and J shed 5 bases, with 13 bases lying between them. This CDR3 contains 13 residues.

The CDR3 nucleotides are TGTGCCAGCAGTTGGACAGGGGGTGATAATTCACCCCTCCACTTT. Amino acid sequence: CASSWTGGDNSPLHF. The rearrangement joins TRBV28 to TRBJ1-6; 10 bases agree with TRBD1. CDR1 is MDHEN, CDR2 SYDVKM, per germline. The CDR3 is 15 residues long. V was clipped by 4 bases and J by 5 bases; unmatched bases: 2. Drawing the rest from reference TRBV28 and TRBJ1-6, the complete variable domain is DVKVTQSSRYLVKRTGEKVFLECVQDMDHENMFWYRQDPGLGLRLIYFSYDVKMKEKGDIPEGYSVSREKKERFSLILESASTNQTSMYLCASSWTGGDNSPLHFGNGTRLTVT.

The chain couples TRBV6-5 to TRBJ1-1; weak D call: TRBD1 (6 bases). V was shortened by 2 bases and J by 0 bases, with 10 bases between the two germline ends. CDR1 and CDR2 from the germline V gene are MNHEY and SVGAGI. The CDR3 has 15 residues. CDR3 loop: CASSYGRGMNTEAFF. The CDR3 region has the DNA TGTGCCAGCAGTTACGGCAGGGGCATGAACACTGAAGCTTTCTTT.

Note on this clone: One junction end does not reproduce the germline sequence, and a read error may be involved. V and J are TRBV2 and TRBJ1-4; 9 positions match TRBD1. Germline-derived CDR1 and CDR2 are SNHLY and FYNNEI. The CDR3 consists of 13 residues. This CDR3 is CASRGTGHEKLLF. The CDR3 nucleotides read TGTGCCAGCCGCGGGACAGGGCATGAAAAACTGCTTTTT.